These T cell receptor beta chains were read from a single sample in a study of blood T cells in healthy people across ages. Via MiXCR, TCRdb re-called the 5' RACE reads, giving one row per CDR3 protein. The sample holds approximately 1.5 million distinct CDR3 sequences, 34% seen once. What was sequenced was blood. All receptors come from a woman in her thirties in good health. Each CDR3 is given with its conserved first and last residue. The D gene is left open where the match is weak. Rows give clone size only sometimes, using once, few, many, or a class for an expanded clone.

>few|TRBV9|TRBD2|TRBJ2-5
CASSVSRGSGETQYF
TGTGCCAGCAGCGTATCCCGCGGGAGTGGTGAGACCCAGTACTTC
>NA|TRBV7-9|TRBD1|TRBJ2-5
CASSTTTGSETQYF
TGTGCCAGCAGCACTACGACAGGGAGCGAGACCCAGTACTTC
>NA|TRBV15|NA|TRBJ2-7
CATSRGRQTRSYEQYF
TGTGCCACCAGCAGAGGTAGACAGACACGCTCCTACGAGCAGTACTTC
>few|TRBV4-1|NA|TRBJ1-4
CASSPPWRQRNEKLFF
TGCGCCAGCAGCCCCCCTTGGAGACAGAGGAATGAAAAACTGTTTTTT
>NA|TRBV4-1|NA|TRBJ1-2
CASSQAQIPYGYTF
TGCGCCAGCAGCCAAGCACAGATACCCTATGGCTACACCTTC
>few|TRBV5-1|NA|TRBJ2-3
CASRPDPSTDTQYF
TGCGCCAGCAGACCAGACCCGAGCACAGATACGCAGTATTTT
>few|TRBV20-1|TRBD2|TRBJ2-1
CSASPSGGFHNEQFF
TGCAGTGCCAGCCCCAGCGGGGGTTTCCACAATGAGCAGTTCTTC
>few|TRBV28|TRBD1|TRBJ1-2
CASSLPTGTGGSVYGYTF
TGTGCCAGCAGTTTACCAACCGGGACAGGGGGAAGTGTCTATGGCTACACCTTC
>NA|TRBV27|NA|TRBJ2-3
CASSAQGPPDTQYF
TGTGCCAGCAGTGCCCAGGGGCCCCCGGATACGCAGTATTTT
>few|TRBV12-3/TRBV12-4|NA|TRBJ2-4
CASSLPGNIQYF
TGTGCCAGCAGTCTCCCGGGGAACATTCAGTACTTC
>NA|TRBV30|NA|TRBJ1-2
CARGGQQGLYGYTF
TGTGCCCGTGGGGGACAACAGGGACTTTATGGCTACACCTTC
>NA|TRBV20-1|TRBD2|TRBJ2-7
CSAPRGGGPSNAYEQYF
TGCAGTGCTCCCCGGGGGGGAGGGCCGTCTAACGCGTACGAGCAGTACTTC
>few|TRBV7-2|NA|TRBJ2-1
CASSLFLDPAEQFF
TGTGCCAGCAGCTTATTTTTAGATCCCGCTGAGCAGTTCTTC
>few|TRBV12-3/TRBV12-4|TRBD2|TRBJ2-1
CASSLNRLAGGLLFF
TGTGCCAGCAGTCTCAACAGACTAGCGGGAGGCCTTCTGTTCTTC
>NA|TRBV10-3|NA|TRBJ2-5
CAISGTTGKEETQYF
TGTGCCATCAGTGGGACCACGGGGAAGGAAGAGACCCAGTACTTC
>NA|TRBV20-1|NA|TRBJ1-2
CSASPQVLANYGYTF
TGCAGTGCTAGCCCACAGGTCCTAGCTAACTATGGCTACACCTTC
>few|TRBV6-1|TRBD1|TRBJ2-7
CASRAGQGATYEQYF
TGTGCCAGCAGGGCTGGACAGGGGGCCACCTACGAGCAGTACTTC
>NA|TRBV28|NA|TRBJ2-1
CASSSTGGGHYNEQFF
TGTGCCAGCAGTTCCACTGGTGGCGGACACTACAATGAGCAGTTCTTC
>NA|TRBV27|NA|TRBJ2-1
CASSLDRGWEQFF
TGTGCCAGCAGTTTGGACCGGGGGTGGGAGCAGTTCTTC
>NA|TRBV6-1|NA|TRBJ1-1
CASSDRVNTDAFF
TGTGCCAGCAGTGACAGGGTGAATACTGATGCTTTCTTT
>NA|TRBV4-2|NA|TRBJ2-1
CASSPGTGGSSYNEQFF
TGTGCCAGCAGCCCAGGGACTGGCGGTAGCTCCTACAATGAGCAGTTCTTC
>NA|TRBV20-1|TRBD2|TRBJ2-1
CSARIGAGEYVCDEQFF
TGCAGTGCTAGAATTGGGGCGGGGGAGTATGTGTGTGATGAGCAGTTCTTC
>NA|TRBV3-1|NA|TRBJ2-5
CASSQDRVLYGTFSETQYF
TGTGCCAGCAGCCAAGATCGGGTCTTGTACGGCACCTTTTCAGAGACCCAGTACTTC
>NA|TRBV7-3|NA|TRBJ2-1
CASSLQRVSYNEQFF
TGTGCCAGCAGCTTACAACGGGTCAGCTACAATGAGCAGTTCTTC
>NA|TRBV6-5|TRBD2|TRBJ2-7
CASPGGPIEKSYEQYF
TGTGCCAGCCCGGGGGGGCCGATAGAAAAATCCTACGAGCAGTACTTC
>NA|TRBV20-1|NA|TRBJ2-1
CSARPGGLSYDEQFF
TGCAGTGCTAGGCCCGGGGGGCTCTCCTACGATGAGCAGTTCTTC
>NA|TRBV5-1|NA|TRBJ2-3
CASSGKPRGVGDTQYF
TGCGCCAGCAGCGGGAAACCAAGGGGCGTTGGAGATACGCAGTATTTT
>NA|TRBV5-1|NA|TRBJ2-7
CASSLDGLRVYEQYF
TGCGCCAGCAGCTTGGATGGACTTAGGGTCTACGAGCAGTACTTC
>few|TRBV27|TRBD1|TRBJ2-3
CASSFPGGSTDTQYF
TGTGCCAGCAGTTTCCCAGGGGGTAGCACAGATACGCAGTATTTT
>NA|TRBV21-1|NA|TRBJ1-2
CASSRPEAEGYTF
TGTGCCAGCAGCAGACCGGAGGCGGAAGGCTACACCTTC
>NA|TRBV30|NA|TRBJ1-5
CAWRLQENQPQHF
TGTGCCTGGAGATTACAGGAGAATCAGCCCCAGCATTTT
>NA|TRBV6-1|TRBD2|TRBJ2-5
CASSEALRLAGGLTQYF
TGTGCCAGCAGTGAAGCGCTTCGGTTAGCGGGGGGCCTAACCCAGTACTTC
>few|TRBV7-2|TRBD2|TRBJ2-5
CASSPIGLAETQYF
TGTGCCAGCAGCCCTATCGGACTAGCGGAGACCCAGTACTTC
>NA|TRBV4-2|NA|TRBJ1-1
CASSQDASSNEAFF
TGTGCCAGCAGCCAAGATGCTTCGTCTAATGAAGCTTTCTTT
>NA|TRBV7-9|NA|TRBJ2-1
CASSFYTGPGVVYNEQFF
TGTGCCAGCAGCTTTTATACAGGGCCCGGTGTGGTATACAATGAGCAGTTCTTC
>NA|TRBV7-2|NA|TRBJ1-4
CASSLGRAEKLFF
TGTGCCAGCAGCTTGGGGCGGGCTGAAAAACTGTTTTTT
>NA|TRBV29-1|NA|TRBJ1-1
CSVESAPNTGAFF
TGCAGCGTTGAATCCGCCCCGAACACTGGAGCTTTCTTT
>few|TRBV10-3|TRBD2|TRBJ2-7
CAIRDSGGEYEQYF
TGTGCCATCAGGGACAGCGGGGGTGAATACGAGCAGTACTTC
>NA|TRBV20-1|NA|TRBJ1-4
CSAPGGPTNEKLFF
TGCAGTGCTCCCGGCGGACCAACTAATGAAAAACTGTTTTTT
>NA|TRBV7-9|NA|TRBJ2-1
CASRRGGGEQFF
TGTGCCAGCAGGAGAGGGGGAGGGGAGCAGTTCTTC
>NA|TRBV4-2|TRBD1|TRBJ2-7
CVSSQRGRAYEQYF
TGTGTCAGCAGCCAGAGGGGGCGCGCCTACGAGCAGTACTTC
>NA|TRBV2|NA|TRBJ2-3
CASSDVAVSTDTQYF
TGTGCCAGCAGTGACGTAGCGGTCAGCACAGATACGCAGTATTTT
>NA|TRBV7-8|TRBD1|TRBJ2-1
CASSPTGGAEFF
TGTGCCAGCAGCCCCACAGGGGGTGCGGAGTTCTTC